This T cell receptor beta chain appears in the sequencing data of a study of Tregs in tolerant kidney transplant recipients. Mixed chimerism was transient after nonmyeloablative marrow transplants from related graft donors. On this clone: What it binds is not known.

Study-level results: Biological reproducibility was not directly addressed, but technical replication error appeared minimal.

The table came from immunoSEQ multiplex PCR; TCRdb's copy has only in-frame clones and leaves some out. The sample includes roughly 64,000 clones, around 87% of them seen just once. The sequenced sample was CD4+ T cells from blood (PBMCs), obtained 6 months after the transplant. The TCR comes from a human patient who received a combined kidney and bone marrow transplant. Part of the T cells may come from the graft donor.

In nucleotides, the CDR3 is TGTGCCAGCAGCGTAGCGGGGGGGATCACTGGAAACACCATATATTTT. Residues: CASSVAGGITGNTIYF. The V and J genes are TRBV9 and TRBJ1-3; TRBD1 is a possible D gene (5 bases). The CDR3 sequence is 16 residues long. The V gene's germline CDR1 is SGDLS and CDR2 YYNGEE. V was pared by 0 bases and J by 2 bases, with 12 bases between.